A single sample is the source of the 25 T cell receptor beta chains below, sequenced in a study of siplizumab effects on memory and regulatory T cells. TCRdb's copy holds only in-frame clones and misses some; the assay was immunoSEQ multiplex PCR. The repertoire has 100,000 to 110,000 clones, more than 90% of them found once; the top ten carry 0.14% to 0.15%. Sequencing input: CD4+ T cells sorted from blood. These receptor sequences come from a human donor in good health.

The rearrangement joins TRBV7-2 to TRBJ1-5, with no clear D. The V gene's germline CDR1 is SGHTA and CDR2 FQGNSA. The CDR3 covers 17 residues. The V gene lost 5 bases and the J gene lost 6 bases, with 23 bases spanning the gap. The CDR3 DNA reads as TGTGCCAGCAGCCCACCACCGTCGGGCCTAATCAGTCAGCCCCAGCATTTT. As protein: CASSPPPSGLISQPQHF.

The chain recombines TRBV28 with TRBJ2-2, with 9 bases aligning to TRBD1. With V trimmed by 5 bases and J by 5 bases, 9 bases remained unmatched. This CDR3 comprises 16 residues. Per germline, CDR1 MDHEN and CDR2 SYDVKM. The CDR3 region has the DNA TGTGCCAGCAGTCCAGCTAGGACAGGGGTTACCGGGGAGCTGTTTTTT. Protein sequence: CASSPARTGVTGELFF.

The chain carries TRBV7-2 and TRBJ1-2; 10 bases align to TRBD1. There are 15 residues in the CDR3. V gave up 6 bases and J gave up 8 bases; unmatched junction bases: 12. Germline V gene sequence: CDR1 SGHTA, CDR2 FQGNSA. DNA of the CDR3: TGTGCCAGCAGTGGGACAGGGGCAATCACGCTAGGCTACACCTTC. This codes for CASSGTGAITLGYTF.

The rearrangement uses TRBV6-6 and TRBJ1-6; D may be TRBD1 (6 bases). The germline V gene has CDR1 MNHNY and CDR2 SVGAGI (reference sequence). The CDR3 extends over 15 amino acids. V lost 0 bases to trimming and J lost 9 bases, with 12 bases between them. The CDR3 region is CASSYSTGASSPLHF. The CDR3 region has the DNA TGTGCCAGCAGTTACTCGACGGGGGCGAGTTCACCCCTCCACTTT.

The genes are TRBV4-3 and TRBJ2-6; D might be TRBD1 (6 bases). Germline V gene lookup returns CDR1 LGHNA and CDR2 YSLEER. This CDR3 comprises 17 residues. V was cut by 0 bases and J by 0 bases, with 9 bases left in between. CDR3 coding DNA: TGCGCCAGCAGCCAAGATAGAGGGGGCTCTGGGGCCAACGTCCTGACTTTC. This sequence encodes CASSQDRGGSGANVLTF.

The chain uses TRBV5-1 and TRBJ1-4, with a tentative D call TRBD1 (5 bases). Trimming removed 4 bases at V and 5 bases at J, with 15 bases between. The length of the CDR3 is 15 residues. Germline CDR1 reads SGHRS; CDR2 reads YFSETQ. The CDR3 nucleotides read TGCGCCAGCAGCCCCATCCAGGGACTCAATGAAAAACTGTTTTTT. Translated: CASSPIQGLNEKLFF.

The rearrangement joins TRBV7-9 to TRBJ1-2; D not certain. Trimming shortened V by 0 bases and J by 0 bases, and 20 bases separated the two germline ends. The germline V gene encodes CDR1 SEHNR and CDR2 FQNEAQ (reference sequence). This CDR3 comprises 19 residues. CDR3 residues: CASSLARPGSGGANYGYTF. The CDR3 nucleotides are TGTGCCAGCAGCTTAGCCCGACCCGGGTCCGGCGGAGCTAACTATGGCTACACCTTC.

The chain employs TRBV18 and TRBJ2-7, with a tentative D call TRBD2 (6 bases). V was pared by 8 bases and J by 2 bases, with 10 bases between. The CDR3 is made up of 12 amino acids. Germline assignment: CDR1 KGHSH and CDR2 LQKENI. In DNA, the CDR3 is TGTGCCAGCGAGGGAGGTACCTACGAGCAGTACTTC. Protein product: CASEGGTYEQYF.

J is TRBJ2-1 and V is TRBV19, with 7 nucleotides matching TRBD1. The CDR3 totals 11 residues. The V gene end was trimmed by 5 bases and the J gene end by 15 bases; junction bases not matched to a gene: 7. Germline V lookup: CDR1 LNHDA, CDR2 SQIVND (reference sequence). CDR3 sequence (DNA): TGTGCCAGTAGTTTAACAGGGGATAGGTTCTTC. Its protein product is CASSLTGDRFF. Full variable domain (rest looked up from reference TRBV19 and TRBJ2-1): DGGITQSPKYLFRKEGQNVTLSCEQNLNHDAMYWYRQDPGQGLRLIYYSQIVNDFQKGDIAEGYSVSREKKESFPLTVTSAQKNPTAFYLCASSLTGDRFFGPGTRLTVL.

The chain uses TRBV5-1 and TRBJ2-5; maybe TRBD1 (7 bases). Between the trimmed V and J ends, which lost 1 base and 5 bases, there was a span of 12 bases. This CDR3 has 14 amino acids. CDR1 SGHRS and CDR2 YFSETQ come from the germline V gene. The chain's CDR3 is CASSLFPGGETQYF. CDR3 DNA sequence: TGCGCCAGCAGCTTGTTCCCAGGGGGGGAGACCCAGTACTTC. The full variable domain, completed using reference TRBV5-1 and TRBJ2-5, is KAGVTQTPRYLIKTRGQQVTLSCSPISGHRSVSWYQQTPGQGLQFLFEYFSETQRNKGNFPGRFSGRQFSNSRSEMNVSTLELGDSALYLCASSLFPGGETQYFGPGTRLLVL.

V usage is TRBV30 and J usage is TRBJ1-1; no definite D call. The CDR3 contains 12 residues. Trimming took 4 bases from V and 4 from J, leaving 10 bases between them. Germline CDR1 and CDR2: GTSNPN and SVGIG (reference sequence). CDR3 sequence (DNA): TGTGCCTGGACTAATATGGGCACTGAAGCTTTCTTT. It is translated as CAWTNMGTEAFF.

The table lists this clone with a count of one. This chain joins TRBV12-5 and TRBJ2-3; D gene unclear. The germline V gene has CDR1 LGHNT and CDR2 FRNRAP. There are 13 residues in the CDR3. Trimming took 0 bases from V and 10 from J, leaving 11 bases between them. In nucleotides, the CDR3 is TGTGCTAGTGGTTTGGTCGGAACACCTTCGCAGTATTTT. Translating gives CASGLVGTPSQYF.

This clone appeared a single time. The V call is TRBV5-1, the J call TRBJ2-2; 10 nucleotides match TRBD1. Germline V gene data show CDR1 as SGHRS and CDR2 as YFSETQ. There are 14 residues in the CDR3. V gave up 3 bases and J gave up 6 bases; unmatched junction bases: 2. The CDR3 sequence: CASSWGQGSGELFF. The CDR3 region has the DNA TGCGCCAGCAGCTGGGGACAGGGGTCCGGGGAGCTGTTTTTT.

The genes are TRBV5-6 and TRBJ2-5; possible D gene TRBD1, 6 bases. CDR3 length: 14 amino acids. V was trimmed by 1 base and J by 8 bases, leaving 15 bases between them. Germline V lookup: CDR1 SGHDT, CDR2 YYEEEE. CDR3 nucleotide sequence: TGTGCCAGCAGCTTGCTGGTACAGGGAAGCACCCAGTACTTC. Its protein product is CASSLLVQGSTQYF. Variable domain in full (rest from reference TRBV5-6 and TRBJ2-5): DAGVTQSPTHLIKTRGQQVTLRCSPKSGHDTVSWYQQALGQGPQFIFQYYEEEERQRGNFPDRFSGHQFPNYSSELNVNALLLGDSALYLCASSLLVQGSTQYFGPGTRLLVL.

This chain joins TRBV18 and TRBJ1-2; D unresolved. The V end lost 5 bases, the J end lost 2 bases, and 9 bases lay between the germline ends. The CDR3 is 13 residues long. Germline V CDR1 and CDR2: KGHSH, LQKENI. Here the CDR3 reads CASSILTNYGYTF. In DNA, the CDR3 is TGTGCCAGCTCAATTTTAACGAACTATGGCTACACCTTC.

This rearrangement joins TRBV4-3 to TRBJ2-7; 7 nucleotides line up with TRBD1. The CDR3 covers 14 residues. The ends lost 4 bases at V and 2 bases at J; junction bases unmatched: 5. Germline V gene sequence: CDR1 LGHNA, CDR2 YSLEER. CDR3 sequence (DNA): TGCGCCAGCAGCCTTCAACAGGGGCCCTACGAGCAGTACTTC. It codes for CASSLQQGPYEQYF.

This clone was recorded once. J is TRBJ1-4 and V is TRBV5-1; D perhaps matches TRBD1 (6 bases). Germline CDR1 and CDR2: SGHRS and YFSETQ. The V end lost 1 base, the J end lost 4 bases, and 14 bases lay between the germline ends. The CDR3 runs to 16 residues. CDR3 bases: TGCGCCAGCAGCTTGCTCGGGACAACTGATAATGAAAAACTGTTTTTT. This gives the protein CASSLLGTTDNEKLFF.

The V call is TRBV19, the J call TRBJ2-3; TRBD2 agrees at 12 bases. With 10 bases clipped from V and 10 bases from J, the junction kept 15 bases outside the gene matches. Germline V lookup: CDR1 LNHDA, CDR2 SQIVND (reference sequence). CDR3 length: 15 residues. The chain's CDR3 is CATAQTSGGSWAQYF. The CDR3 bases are TGTGCCACCGCCCAGACTAGCGGGGGCAGTTGGGCGCAGTATTTT.

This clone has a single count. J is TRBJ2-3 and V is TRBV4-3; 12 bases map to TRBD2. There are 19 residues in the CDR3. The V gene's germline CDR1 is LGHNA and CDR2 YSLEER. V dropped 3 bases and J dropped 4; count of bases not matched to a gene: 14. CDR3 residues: CASSQFLAGGNSAADTQYF. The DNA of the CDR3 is TGCGCCAGCAGCCAGTTCCTAGCGGGGGGGAATAGTGCGGCAGATACGCAGTATTTT.

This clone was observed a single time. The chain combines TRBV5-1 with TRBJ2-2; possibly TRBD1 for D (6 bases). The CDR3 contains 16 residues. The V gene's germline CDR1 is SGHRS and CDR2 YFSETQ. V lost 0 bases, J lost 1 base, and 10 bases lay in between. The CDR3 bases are TGCGCCAGCAGCTTGGAAGGGGGAATGAACACCGGGGAGCTGTTTTTT. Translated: CASSLEGGMNTGELFF.

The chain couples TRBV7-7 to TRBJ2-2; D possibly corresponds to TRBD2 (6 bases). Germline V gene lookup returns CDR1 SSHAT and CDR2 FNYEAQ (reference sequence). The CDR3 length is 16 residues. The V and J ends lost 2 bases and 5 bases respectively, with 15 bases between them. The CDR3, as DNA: TGTGCCAGCAGCTTAAAACCGGGAGTGGGGACCGGGGAGCTGTTTTTT. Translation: CASSLKPGVGTGELFF.

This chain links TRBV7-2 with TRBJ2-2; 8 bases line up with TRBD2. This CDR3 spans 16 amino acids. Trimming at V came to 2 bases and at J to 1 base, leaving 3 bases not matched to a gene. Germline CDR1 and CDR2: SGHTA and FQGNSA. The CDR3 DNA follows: TGTGCCAGCAGCTTAATGGGACTAGTGAACACCGGGGAGCTGTTTTTT. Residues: CASSLMGLVNTGELFF.

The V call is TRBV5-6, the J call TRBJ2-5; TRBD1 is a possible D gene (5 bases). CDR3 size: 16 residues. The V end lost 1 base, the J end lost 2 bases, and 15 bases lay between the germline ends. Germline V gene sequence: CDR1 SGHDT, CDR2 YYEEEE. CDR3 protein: CASSLWITGRQETQYF. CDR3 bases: TGTGCCAGCAGCTTGTGGATCACAGGACGACAAGAGACCCAGTACTTC. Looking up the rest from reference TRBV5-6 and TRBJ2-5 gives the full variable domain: DAGVTQSPTHLIKTRGQQVTLRCSPKSGHDTVSWYQQALGQGPQFIFQYYEEEERQRGNFPDRFSGHQFPNYSSELNVNALLLGDSALYLCASSLWITGRQETQYFGPGTRLLVL.

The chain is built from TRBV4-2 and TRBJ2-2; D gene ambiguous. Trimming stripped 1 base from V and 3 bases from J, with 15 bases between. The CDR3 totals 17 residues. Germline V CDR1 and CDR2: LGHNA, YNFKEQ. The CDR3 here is CASSQVGRPPDTGELFF. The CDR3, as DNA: TGTGCCAGCAGCCAAGTCGGAAGGCCACCGGACACCGGGGAGCTGTTTTTT.

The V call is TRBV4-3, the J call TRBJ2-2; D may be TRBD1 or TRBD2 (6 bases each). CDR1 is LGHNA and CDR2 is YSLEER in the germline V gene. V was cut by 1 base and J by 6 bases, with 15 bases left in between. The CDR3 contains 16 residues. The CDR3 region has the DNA TGCGCCAGCAGCCAAGGGGTAGGGGGGCATCCCGGGGAGCTGTTTTTT. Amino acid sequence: CASSQGVGGHPGELFF.